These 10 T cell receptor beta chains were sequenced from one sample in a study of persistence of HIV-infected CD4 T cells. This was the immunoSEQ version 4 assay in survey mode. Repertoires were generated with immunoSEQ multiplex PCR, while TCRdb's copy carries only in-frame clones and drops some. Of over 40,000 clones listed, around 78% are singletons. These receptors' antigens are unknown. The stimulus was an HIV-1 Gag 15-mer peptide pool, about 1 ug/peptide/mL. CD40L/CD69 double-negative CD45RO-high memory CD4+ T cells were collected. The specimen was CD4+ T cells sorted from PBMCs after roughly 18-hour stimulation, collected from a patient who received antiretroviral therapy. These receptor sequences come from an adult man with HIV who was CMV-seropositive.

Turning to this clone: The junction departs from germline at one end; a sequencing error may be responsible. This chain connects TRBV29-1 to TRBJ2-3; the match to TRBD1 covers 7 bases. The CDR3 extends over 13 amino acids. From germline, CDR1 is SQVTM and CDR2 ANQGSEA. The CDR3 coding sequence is TGCAGCGTGGAAGGGGGCGGCACAGATACGCAGTATTTT. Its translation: CSVEGGGTDTQYF.

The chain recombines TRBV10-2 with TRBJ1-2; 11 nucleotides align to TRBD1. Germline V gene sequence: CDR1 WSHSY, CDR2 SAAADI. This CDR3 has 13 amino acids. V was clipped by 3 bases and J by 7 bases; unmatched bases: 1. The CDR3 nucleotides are TGCGCCAGCAGTGAAGGACAGGGGGCTGGCTACACCTTC. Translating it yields CASSEGQGAGYTF.

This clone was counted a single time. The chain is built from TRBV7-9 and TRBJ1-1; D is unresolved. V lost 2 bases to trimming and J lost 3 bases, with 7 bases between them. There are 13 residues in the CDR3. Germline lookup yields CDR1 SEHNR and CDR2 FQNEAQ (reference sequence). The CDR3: CASSLTADTEAFF. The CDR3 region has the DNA TGTGCCAGCAGCTTAACGGCAGACACTGAAGCTTTCTTT.

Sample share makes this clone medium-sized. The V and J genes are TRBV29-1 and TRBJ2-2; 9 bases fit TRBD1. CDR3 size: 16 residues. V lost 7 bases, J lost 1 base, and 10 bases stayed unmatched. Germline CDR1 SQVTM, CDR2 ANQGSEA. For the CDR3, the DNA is TGCAGCGCGAGCAAGGACAGGGGCCGGAACACCGGGGAGCTGTTTTTT. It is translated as CSASKDRGRNTGELFF.

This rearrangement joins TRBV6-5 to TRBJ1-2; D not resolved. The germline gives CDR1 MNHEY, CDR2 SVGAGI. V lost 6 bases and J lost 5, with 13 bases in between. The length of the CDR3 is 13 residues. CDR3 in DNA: TGTGCCAGCAGCCTCGACGGAGCGTATGGCTACACCTTC. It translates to CASSLDGAYGYTF.

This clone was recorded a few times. The CDR3 region has the DNA TGTGCCAGCAGCTTAACCCCGGGGAATCGAGAGAATGGCTACACCTTC. This gives the protein CASSLTPGNRENGYTF. The V call is TRBV7-9, the J call TRBJ1-2, with D unclear. The CDR3 sequence is 16 residues long. V lost 2 bases to trimming and J lost 6 bases, with 19 bases between them. Germline V gene lookup returns CDR1 SEHNR and CDR2 FQNEAQ (reference sequence).

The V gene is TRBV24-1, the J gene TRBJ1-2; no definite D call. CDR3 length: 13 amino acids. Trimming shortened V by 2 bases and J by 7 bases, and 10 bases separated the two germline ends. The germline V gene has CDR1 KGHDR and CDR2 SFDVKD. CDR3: CATSDSVYGGYTF. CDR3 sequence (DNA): TGTGCCACCAGTGATTCCGTTTATGGTGGCTACACCTTC.

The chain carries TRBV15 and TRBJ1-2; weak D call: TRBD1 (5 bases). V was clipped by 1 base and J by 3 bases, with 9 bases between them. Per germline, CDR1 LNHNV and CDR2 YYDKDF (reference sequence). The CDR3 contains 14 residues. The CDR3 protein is CATSRGGGDYGYTF. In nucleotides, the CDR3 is TGTGCCACCAGCAGAGGGGGCGGGGACTATGGCTACACCTTC.

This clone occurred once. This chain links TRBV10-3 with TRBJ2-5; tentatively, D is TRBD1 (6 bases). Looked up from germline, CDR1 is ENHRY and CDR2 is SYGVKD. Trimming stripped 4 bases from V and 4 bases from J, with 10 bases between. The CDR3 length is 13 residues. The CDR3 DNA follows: TGTGCCATCAGTGGGGACAATCCAGAGACCCAGTACTTC. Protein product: CAISGDNPETQYF.

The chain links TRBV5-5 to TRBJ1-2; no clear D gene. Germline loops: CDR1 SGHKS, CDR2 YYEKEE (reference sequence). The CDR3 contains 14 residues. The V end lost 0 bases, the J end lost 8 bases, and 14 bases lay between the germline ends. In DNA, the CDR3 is TGTGCCAGCAGCTTGGAGCGGGTGTCGGCCGGCTACACCTTC. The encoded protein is CASSLERVSAGYTF.